This T cell receptor (beta chain) was found in a study of shared clonotypes between healthy human individuals. Study overall: Each donor's CD8 memory used one plate, CD8 naive two, each CD4 subset three. Points from the study as a whole: Clonotypes shared by all four donors outscored non-shared clonotypes in generation probability.

Execution of the assay was at deep level. Sequenced by immunoSEQ multiplex PCR; TCRdb stores in-frame clones only, minus some. The table shows approximately 980,000 clones, with approximately 76% occurring only once. As concerns this clone: Its target is not known.

V was pared by 6 bases and J by 8 bases, with 16 bases between. This CDR3 spans 13 amino acids. Germline V CDR1 and CDR2: MNHEY, SVGAGI. The origin of this receptor is a man aged 18 to 29 in good health. The V and J genes are TRBV6-5 and TRBJ1-2; D not certain. Sequencing was performed on memory CD4+ T cells sorted from blood. Subset noted: CD45RA-negative fraction. The chain's CDR3 is CASREPVLGGYTF. As DNA, the CDR3 is TGTGCCAGCAGAGAACCAGTTTTAGGAGGCTACACCTTC.